This T cell receptor (beta chain) was recovered during a study of blood T cell repertoires in COVID-19. Study details: The United States, Italy and Spain supplied acute and convalescent COVID-19 samples. The cDNA or gDNA used as material had been derived from T cells, B-cell-depleted T cells, or PBMCs.

The V end was cut by 2 bases, the J end by 3 bases, with 14 bases between. Germline loops: CDR1 GTSNPN, CDR2 SVGIG (reference sequence). The CDR3 length is 15 residues. The table lists this clone with a count of one. Study processing details: Estimation of nucleated cell counts relied on the amplification of reference gene primers. The method was immunoSEQ multiplex PCR; TCRdb's version includes in-frame clones alone and lacks a portion of them. V, J and clone size are those of that table, while D and trimming were read from the DNA. Of 120,000 or so clones listed, around 86% are singletons. This clonotype originated in a man older than 75 with active or convalescent COVID-19. The chain uses TRBV30 and TRBJ2-1; D remains unclear. The sample consisted of peripheral blood. CDR3 sequence: CAWSLASLDYNEQFF. The DNA of the CDR3 is TGTGCCTGGAGTTTAGCCAGTTTAGACTACAATGAGCAGTTCTTC.